A single sample gave rise to the 21 T cell receptor beta chains below, sequenced in a study of metastatic and nonmetastatic thyroid tumors. Each patient went into thyroid surgery without having received any treatment. MiXCR reprocessed the PCR reads for TCRdb. The sample has thousands of clones; approximately 18% are singletons. The sample taken for sequencing was adjacent normal tissue. These receptors came from a female donor with papillary thyroid cancer or a benign thyroid nodule (not recorded which). Some clones in this sample may be carry-over from other donors' samples.

As regards this clone: This may stem from a read error, because a much larger clone lies one nucleotide away. This sample also contains other DNA sequences that code for the same CDR3. The chain carries TRBV24-1 and TRBJ2-5; 13 bases align to TRBD2. Looked up from germline, CDR1 is KGHDR and CDR2 is SFDVKD. Trimming cost V 3 bases and J 5 bases; bases outside gene matches: 8. The CDR3 is made up of 17 amino acids. CDR3 sequence: CATSDEPGLAGKETQYF. As DNA, the CDR3 is TGTGCCACCAGTGATGAACCGGGACTAGCGGGGAAGGAGACCCAGTACTTC.

Concerning this clone: The junction departs from germline at one end; a sequencing error may be responsible. In nucleotides, the CDR3 is TGTGCCATCAGTTACCCCGGTGCAGGCTACTCTGGAAATACCATATATTTT. This translates into CAISYPGAGYSGNTIYF. The chain recombines TRBV6-6 with TRBJ1-3; D gene uncertain. This CDR3 comprises 17 residues. CDR1 is MNHNY, CDR2 SVGAGI, per germline (reference sequence).

Many counts were recorded for this clone. V gene TRBV5-6 combines with J gene TRBJ1-4, with 8 bases lining up with TRBD1. The CDR3 totals 16 residues. Germline values: CDR1 SGHDT, CDR2 YYEEEE. Trimming at V came to 3 bases and at J to 2 bases, leaving 6 bases not matched to a gene. The CDR3: CASSSGQGSTNEKLFF. Here the CDR3 DNA reads TGTGCCAGCAGCTCTGGACAGGGTTCGACTAATGAAAAACTGTTTTTT.

The gene calls are TRBV2 and TRBJ1-1; 11 bases match TRBD1. Looked up from germline, CDR1 is SNHLY and CDR2 is FYNNEI. The CDR3 has 17 residues. The J segment lost 1 base and the V segment lost 4 bases, leaving 8 bases of the junction unmatched. CDR3 residues: CASSAGQGASSNTEAFF. The CDR3 nucleotides are TGTGCCAGCAGTGCCGGACAGGGGGCCTCCTCGAACACTGAAGCTTTCTTT.

By its share, this clone is medium-sized. In nucleotides, the CDR3 is TGTGCCTGGAGTAGTGGGCTCTTCAATGAGCAGTTCTTC. This codes for CAWSSGLFNEQFF. The chain is built from TRBV30 and TRBJ2-1, with no clear D. The CDR3 is 13 residues long. Germline lookup yields CDR1 GTSNPN and CDR2 SVGIG (reference sequence). V lost 2 bases and J lost 6, with 11 bases in between.

This clone was found a few times. The chain employs TRBV2 and TRBJ1-1; the D is unclear. This CDR3 region has 13 residues. Germline loops: CDR1 SNHLY, CDR2 FYNNEI. The V end was cut by 4 bases, the J end by 2 bases, with 8 bases between. CDR3 loop: CASSVDCNTEAFF. CDR3 in DNA: TGTGCCAGCAGTGTGGACTGCAACACTGAAGCTTTCTTT. Filled out from reference TRBV2 and TRBJ1-1, the complete variable domain reads EPEVTQTPSHQVTQMGQEVILRCVPISNHLYFYWYRQILGQKVEFLVSFYNNEISEKSEIFDDQFSVERPDGSNFTLKIRSTKLEDSAMYFCASSVDCNTEAFFGQGTRLTVV.

By share, this clone ranks as medium-sized. V usage is TRBV20-1 and J usage is TRBJ1-2, with TRBD1 as a possible D gene (6 bases). The germline V gene encodes CDR1 DFQATT and CDR2 SNEGSKA (reference sequence). With 5 bases removed from V and 7 bases from J, the gap between germline ends came to 14 bases. The CDR3 extends over 12 amino acids. CDR3 nucleotide sequence: TGCAGTGCTGGGGGGGCGGGGGCTGGCTACACCTTC. As protein: CSAGGAGAGYTF.

This clone is medium-sized (0.01 to 0.1%). A read error is possible here, since a much larger clone lies one base away. The rearrangement joins TRBV6-5 to TRBJ2-7; 8 bases are a match to TRBD2. From germline, CDR1 is MNHEY and CDR2 SVGAGI. V trimming: 0 bases; J trimming: 2 bases; junction bases outside the gene matches: 6. This CDR3 has 16 residues. Here the CDR3 DNA reads TGTGCCAGCAGTTACTCACGACCAGCGGGGGCCTACGAGCAGTACTTC. Translation: CASSYSRPAGAYEQYF.

A single count supports this clone. The junction does not match germline at one end; this may be a read error. This rearrangement joins TRBV7-8 to TRBJ1-6; D may be TRBD1 (5 bases). The CDR3 runs to 15 residues. CDR1 and CDR2 from the germline V gene are SGHVS and FQNEAQ. The CDR3 DNA reads as TGTGCCAGCAGATTAGCTGGAAAGGGGAATTCACCCCTCCACTTT. Translated, it gives CASRLAGKGNSPLHF. The full variable domain, completed using reference TRBV7-8 and TRBJ1-6, is GAGVSQSPRYKVAKRGQDVALRCDPISGHVSLFWYQQALGQGPEFLTYFQNEAQLDKSGLPSDRFFAERPEGSVSTLKIQRTQQEDSAVYLCASRLAGKGNSPLHFGNGTRLTVT.

There are many counts of this clone. This chain links TRBV19 with TRBJ2-4, with D possibly matching TRBD1 (5 bases). Trimming took 6 bases from V and 8 from J, leaving 8 bases between them. In germline, CDR1 is LNHDA, CDR2 SQIVND (reference sequence). This CDR3 has 11 amino acids. As DNA, the CDR3 is TGTGCCAGTAGCAAAGGGGACATTCAGTACTTC. Its translation is CASSKGDIQYF. Full variable domain (rest looked up from reference TRBV19 and TRBJ2-4): DGGITQSPKYLFRKEGQNVTLSCEQNLNHDAMYWYRQDPGQGLRLIYYSQIVNDFQKGDIAEGYSVSREKKESFPLTVTSAQKNPTAFYLCASSKGDIQYFGAGTRLSVL.

This clone was observed at least ten times. The rearrangement links TRBV4-1 to TRBJ1-4; TRBD1 agrees at 8 bases. The CDR3 is made up of 18 amino acids. The V gene's germline CDR1 is MGHRA and CDR2 YSYEKL. V lost 6 bases and J lost 4; bases outside the gene matches: 16. The CDR3 region is CASSLRVRQGAGNEKLFF. CDR3 in DNA: TGCGCCAGCAGTCTCCGAGTAAGGCAGGGGGCGGGTAATGAAAAACTGTTTTTT.

This clone has at least ten counts. The chain recombines TRBV6-4 with TRBJ1-1, with D hard to call. The length of the CDR3 is 14 residues. Trimming left V 6 bases short and J 3 bases short, with 14 bases between. CDR1 and CDR2 (germline): MRHNA, SNTAGT. The CDR3 coding sequence is TGTGCCAGCAGAGTCGACACGGATCACACTGAAGCTTTCTTT. This encodes CASRVDTDHTEAFF.

The V and J genes are TRBV27 and TRBJ1-5; no definite D call. The CDR3 consists of 14 residues. V lost 3 bases and J lost 5, with 11 bases in between. Germline V gives CDR1 MNHEY, CDR2 SMNVEV (reference sequence). Here the CDR3 DNA reads TGTGCCAGCAGTTTCCTAGTGTCAGATCAGCCCCAGCATTTT. It encodes CASSFLVSDQPQHF.

This clone is medium-sized within its sample. The rearrangement uses TRBV19 and TRBJ2-2; D gene uncertain. Germline V gene sequence: CDR1 LNHDA, CDR2 SQIVND (reference sequence). The CDR3 is 16 residues long. Trimming shortened V by 3 bases and J by 1 base, and 12 bases separated the two germline ends. The CDR3 nucleotides read TGTGCCAGTAGTATGTACAGCCCACTGAACACCGGGGAGCTGTTTTTT. It translates to CASSMYSPLNTGELFF.

The chain is built from TRBV20-1 and TRBJ2-5, with TRBD1 identical over 7 bases. There are 14 residues in the CDR3. J gave up 2 bases and V 5 bases, and 8 bases lay outside the gene matches. Germline CDR1 and CDR2: DFQATT and SNEGSKA (reference sequence). Here the CDR3 DNA reads TGCAGTGCTCGTTGGACAGGAACTCAAGAGACCCAGTACTTC. Its translation: CSARWTGTQETQYF.

In this sample, this clone is large. The genes are TRBV2 and TRBJ2-1; TRBD1 aligns across 8 bases. Per germline, CDR1 SNHLY and CDR2 FYNNEI. The CDR3 consists of 14 residues. Unmatched junction bases numbered 6, after V lost 8 bases and J lost 3 bases. The CDR3 sequence is CASQPGQDYNEQFF. CDR3 DNA: TGTGCCAGCCAACCGGGACAGGACTACAATGAGCAGTTCTTC.

The rearrangement links TRBV2 to TRBJ1-2, with D possibly being TRBD1 (6 bases). CDR1 SNHLY and CDR2 FYNNEI come from the germline V gene. The CDR3 is made up of 14 amino acids. The germline V and J ends were trimmed by 2 bases and 3 bases, with 10 bases remaining between them. The CDR3 sequence: CASSERNRDYGYTF. For the CDR3, the DNA is TGTGCCAGCAGTGAACGCAACAGGGACTATGGCTACACCTTC.

By share, this clone counts as medium-sized. The rearrangement links TRBV11-2 to TRBJ1-1, with a tentative D call TRBD1 (6 bases). This CDR3 region has 14 residues. In germline, CDR1 is SGHAT, CDR2 FQNNGV. Trimming stripped 4 bases from V and 5 bases from J, with 14 bases between. The CDR3: CASSSTGRWTEAFF. The CDR3 DNA reads as TGTGCCAGCAGCTCCACAGGGAGGTGGACTGAAGCTTTCTTT.

With regard to this clone: One end of the junction is discordant with germline, which a read error may explain. V and J are TRBV6-2 or TRBV6-3 and TRBJ2-7, with TRBD2 as a possible D gene (6 bases). The CDR3 has 13 amino acids. Per the germline V gene, CDR1 is MNHEY and CDR2 is SVGEGT. The CDR3 DNA is TGTGCCAGCAGCCTATTTTATAGCGGAGAGCGGTACTTC. It is translated as CASSLFYSGERYF.

The chain joins TRBV30 to TRBJ1-1; the D gene is possibly TRBD1 (6 bases). Deletions cut 5 bases from V and 0 bases from J, with 10 bases between. From germline, CDR1 is GTSNPN and CDR2 SVGIG (reference sequence). The CDR3 has 13 amino acids. CDR3 protein: CAWARGMNTEAFF. The CDR3 DNA is TGTGCCTGGGCCAGGGGAATGAACACTGAAGCTTTCTTT. The whole variable domain, filled in from reference TRBV30 and TRBJ1-1, reads SQTIHQWPATLVQPVGSPLSLECTVEGTSNPNLYWYRQAAGRGLQLLFYSVGIGQISSEVPQNLSASRPQDRQFILSSKKLLLSDSGFYLCAWARGMNTEAFFGQGTRLTVV.

By frequency in the sample, this clone is medium-sized. The rearrangement uses TRBV25-1 and TRBJ2-1; possible D gene TRBD2, 6 bases. Trimming removed 7 bases at V and 0 bases at J, with 13 bases between. Per the germline V gene, CDR1 is MGHDK and CDR2 is SYGVNS. This CDR3 spans 15 amino acids. In DNA, the CDR3 is TGTGCCAGCAATGGCGGGGCGAGCTCCTACAATGAGCAGTTCTTC. It translates to CASNGGASSYNEQFF.